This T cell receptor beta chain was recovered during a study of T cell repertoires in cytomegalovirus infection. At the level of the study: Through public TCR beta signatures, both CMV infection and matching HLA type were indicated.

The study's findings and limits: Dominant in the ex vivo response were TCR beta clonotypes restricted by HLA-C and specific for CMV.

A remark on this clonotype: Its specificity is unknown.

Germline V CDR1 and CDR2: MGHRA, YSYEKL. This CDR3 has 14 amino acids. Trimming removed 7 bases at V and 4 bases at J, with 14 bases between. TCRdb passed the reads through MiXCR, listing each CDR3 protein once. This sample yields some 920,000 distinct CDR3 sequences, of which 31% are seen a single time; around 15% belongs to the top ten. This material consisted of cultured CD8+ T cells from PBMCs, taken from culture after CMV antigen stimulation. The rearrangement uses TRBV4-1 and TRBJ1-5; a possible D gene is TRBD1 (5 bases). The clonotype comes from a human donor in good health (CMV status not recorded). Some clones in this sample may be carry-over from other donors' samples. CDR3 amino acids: CASNTGLGNQPQHF. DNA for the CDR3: TGCGCCAGCAATACAGGTTTGGGTAATCAGCCCCAGCATTTT.